This is a list of T cell receptor beta chains from one sample in a study of T cell repertoires in ileal Crohn's disease. Method: immunoSEQ multiplex PCR; TCRdb's copy keeps in-frame clones and lacks some. The sample lists about 3,000 clones, roughly 88% seen once, with roughly 2.1% in the top ten. The sample consisted of CD4+ T cells sorted from the ileum. Every receptor here comes from an adult with Crohn's disease. Each CDR3 is given without its conserved first and last residue.

len	v_gene	j_gene	CDR3aa
13	TRBV30	TRBJ2-1	AWSVNGGLYNEQF
13	TRBV5-1	TRBJ2-7	ASSLGQGAYYEQY
11	TRBV30	TRBJ2-3	AWRLREKDTQY
14	TRBV9	TRBJ1-6	ASSRSGTGYNSPLH
10	TRBV15	TRBJ1-5	ATSREDGPQH
12	TRBV7-8	TRBJ1-4	ASSLGGTNEKLF
12	TRBV15	TRBJ2-2	ATSRDPSTGELF
13	TRBV4-1	TRBJ1-1	ASSQRQGPNTEAF
11	TRBV4-3	TRBJ1-2	ASSQGGPNGYT
13	TRBV9	TRBJ2-7	ASSVELAGAYEQY
12	TRBV6-1	TRBJ2-7	ASTGLAGWYEQY
13	TRBV28	TRBJ2-7	ASTGGLAGSYEQY
14	TRBV27	TRBJ1-1	ASSLWGTGGATEAF
10	TRBV29-1	TRBJ1-5	SVSTTSGPQH
18	TRBV9	TRBJ2-1	ASSVDGGGAGRNSYNEQF
13	TRBV6-1	TRBJ2-2	ASSAQGVGTGELF
14	TRBV5-1	TRBJ2-3	ASSHQSSGIGDTQY
12	TRBV4-3	TRBJ2-5	ASSQEGAGETQY
20	TRBV7-3	TRBJ2-7	ASSLIEGLAGGAPSFIYEQY
10	TRBV6-6	TRBJ2-2	ASSKGAGELF
11	TRBV30	TRBJ2-3	AWSARSTDTQY
10	TRBV30	TRBJ1-2	AWEGGFRGYT
10	TRBV29-1	TRBJ1-5	SVETGDQPQH
15	TRBV18	TRBJ2-2	ASSPRWASGETGELF
13	TRBV5-4	TRBJ1-5	ASSLGGTGDTPQH
13	TRBV7-2	TRBJ2-3	ASSLARLASDTQY
15	TRBV27	TRBJ2-5	ASSRRVGAANQETQY
12	TRBV2	TRBJ2-7	ASSLDRGRDEQY
15	TRBV19	TRBJ1-1	ASSPQVNEGLNTEAF
13	TRBV19	TRBJ1-5	ASSIPPYSNQPQH
14	TRBV6-4	TRBJ1-5	ASSEGDREANQPQH
9	TRBV20-1	TRBJ2-3	SGSQTDTQY
13	TRBV28	TRBJ2-5	ASSAGTSSFETQY
13	TRBV4-3	TRBJ2-3	ASSQDDRDADTQY
13	TRBV9	TRBJ2-2	ASSMSLGGTGELF
12	TRBV6-1	TRBJ1-3	ASGGQSSGNTIY
12	TRBV6-5	TRBJ1-3	ASSYRGSGNTIY
14	TRBV6-6	TRBJ2-2	ASSPNRGTGAGELF
12	TRBV6-5	TRBJ2-7	ASSIRGSSYEQY
15	TRBV9	TRBJ2-2	ASTVGGRGPNTGELF
13	TRBV5-4	TRBJ2-5	ASSASGGVAETQY
13	TRBV7-6	TRBJ2-3	ASSLGTRVTDTQY
12	TRBV5-1	TRBJ1-4	ASSYLGANEKLF
13	TRBV4-1	TRBJ2-3	ASSPTGGGADTQY
14	TRBV18	TRBJ1-5	ASSPKTGGLVQPQH